The T cell receptor beta chain described here comes from a study of identifying expanded T cells in peripheral blood. The study's findings and limits: Technical replicates showed around 1.2 changed clones; around two weeks approximately 15; four weeks 19. Across healthy donors, higher total template counts meant significantly greater roughly 2-week count variance.

A word on this clone: Its antigen remains unidentified.

Germline V CDR1 and CDR2: SGHAT, FQNNGV. Trimming took 2 bases from V and 4 from J, leaving 12 bases between them. The CDR3 is made up of 15 amino acids. Collection occurred without any documented infections or immune events in donors. Clones were sequenced by immunoSEQ multiplex PCR, and TCRdb holds only the in-frame ones, with some missing. The sample contains over 100,000 clones, 70% to 90% of which appear only once. J is TRBJ2-1 and V is TRBV11-2; TRBD1 is a possible D gene (6 bases). The sequenced sample was blood. The sequence derives from a person aged 18 to 75 in good health. The CDR3 DNA sequence: TGTGCCAGCAGCTTAAGATTGGGACAATACAATGAGCAGTTCTTC. This translates into CASSLRLGQYNEQFF. The whole variable domain, filled in from reference TRBV11-2 and TRBJ2-1, reads EAGVAQSPRYKIIEKRQSVAFWCNPISGHATLYWYQQILGQGPKLLIQFQNNGVVDDSQLPKDRFSAERLKGVDSTLKIQPAKLEDSAVYLCASSLRLGQYNEQFFGPGTRLTVL.